Sequencing of this T cell receptor (beta chain) was carried out in a study of human T cells and chemical hapten exposure. This clonotype was seen repeatedly, ten times or more. As yet, its antigen is unknown. TCRdb passed the RACE reads through MiXCR, listing each CDR3 protein once. The sample holds about 82,000 distinct CDR3 sequences, 6% to 8.5% seen once. Study results and limitations: Patch test score was positively correlated with the counts of TCRs that had expanded at PT1.

Documented time point: patch test 2, 6 weeks after DPC sensitization. Specified treatment: therapeutic diphenylcyclopropenone sensitization with weekly scalp DPC. The authors' total RNA extraction used unfractionated whole blood. Per germline, CDR1 SQVTM and CDR2 ANQGSEA. The CDR3 covers 12 residues. V gene TRBV29-1 combines with J gene TRBJ1-1; a weak D match, TRBD1 (5 bases). This receptor was identified in a woman aged 30 to 39 with alopecia areata. Some clones in this sample may be carry-over from other donors' samples. The material was whole blood, obtained in connection with sensitization to the hapten diphenylcyclopropenone (DPC). CDR3 protein: CATGGVNTEAFF. The CDR3 nucleotides are TGCGCAACGGGGGGGGTGAACACTGAAGCTTTCTTT.